The subject of this entry is one TCR beta chain. A much more abundant neighbour one base away suggests this may be a read error. The junction had 7 bases not matched to a gene; V was cut back by 5 bases and J by 3 bases. The CDR3 runs 14 residues. Germline V lookup: CDR1 SGHTA, CDR2 FQGNSA. TCRdb redid the calling of the 5' RACE reads with MiXCR, one entry per CDR3 protein. Among roughly 45,000 distinct CDR3 sequences listed, about 12% were seen once. This sample is part of a study of neurological immune-mediated disorders. The time point denotes: longitudinal time-point 2. Sequenced sample: PBMCs. The V gene is TRBV7-2, the J gene TRBJ2-7; 7 bases agree with TRBD1. The clonotype originates from a male donor with HTLV-1-associated myelopathy (HAM/TSP). The CDR3 spells CASSLMTGNYEQYF. CDR3 sequence (DNA): TGTGCCAGCAGCCTGATGACAGGGAACTACGAGCAGTACTTC. The entire variable domain, with the rest obtained from reference TRBV7-2 and TRBJ2-7, is as follows: GAGVSQSPSNKVTEKGKDVELRCDPISGHTALYWYRQSLGQGLEFLIYFQGNSAPDKSGLPSDRFSAERTGGSVSTLTIQRTQQEDSAVYLCASSLMTGNYEQYFGPGTRLTVT.